This passage covers 22 T cell receptor beta chains from one sample sequenced in a study of graft-versus-host responses after intestinal transplantation. Their antigen targets remain unknown. Using immunoSEQ multiplex PCR, the repertoire was profiled, and TCRdb retains in-frame clones only, with some absent. This table holds tens of thousands of clones, approximately 96% found once. The sequences come from unstimulated CD8+ T cells sorted from spleen or lymph node cells, collected before transplant. The receptors shown here come from a human donor who was the organ donor for an intestinal transplant.

The rearrangement uses TRBV5-1 and TRBJ2-7; 8 bases fit TRBD1. This CDR3 is 14 amino acids long. CDR1 and CDR2 (germline): SGHRS, YFSETQ. Trimming removed 4 bases from V and 0 bases from J; junction bases left unmatched: 3. Written as DNA, the CDR3 is TGCGCCAGCAGCCGTACAGGGGGCTCCTACGAGCAGTACTTC. Protein product: CASSRTGGSYEQYF.

Note on this clone: Mismatch with germline at one junction end may stem from a read error. The gene calls are TRBV15 and TRBJ1-6; tentatively, D is TRBD1 (5 bases). The CDR3 spans 16 residues. Germline values: CDR1 LNHNV, CDR2 YYDKDF (reference sequence). CDR3 amino acids: CATSKGLKFGDSPLRF. In nucleotides, the CDR3 is TGTGCCACTTCTAAGGGACTCAAGTTTGGGGATTCACCCCTCCGCTTT.

In DNA form, the CDR3 reads TGTGCCAGCAGTTTGACCGGCACAGATACGCAGTATTTT. Translation gives CASSLTGTDTQYF. The chain uses TRBV27 and TRBJ2-3; D remains unclear. This CDR3 is built from 13 residues. Germline CDR1 MNHEY, CDR2 SMNVEV (reference sequence). V lost 3 bases and J 1 base, leaving 5 bases between the germline ends.

V and J are TRBV11-1 and TRBJ2-1, with D perhaps matching TRBD1 or TRBD2 (5 bases each). The V and J ends lost 5 bases and 3 bases respectively, with 20 bases between them. This CDR3 spans 17 amino acids. CDR1 is SGHAT, CDR2 FQDESV, per germline (reference sequence). CDR3 region: CASSLPPRDHFYNEQFF. DNA of the CDR3: TGTGCCAGCAGCCTCCCCCCCCGGGACCACTTCTACAATGAGCAGTTCTTC.

This chain links TRBV9 with TRBJ1-4, with a tentative D call TRBD1 (6 bases). The germline gives CDR1 SGDLS, CDR2 YYNGEE. Trimming took 3 bases from V and 0 from J, leaving 12 bases between them. CDR3 size: 16 residues. This CDR3 reads CASSGGEGATNEKLFF. The CDR3 region has the DNA TGTGCCAGCAGCGGCGGGGAGGGGGCAACTAATGAAAAACTGTTTTTT. The whole variable domain, remainder taken from reference TRBV9 and TRBJ1-4, is DSGVTQTPKHLITATGQRVTLRCSPRSGDLSVYWYQQSLDQGLQFLIQYYNGEERAKGNILERFSAQQFPDLHSELNLSSLELGDSALYFCASSGGEGATNEKLFFGSGTQLSVL.

The V call is TRBV7-3, the J call TRBJ2-3, with TRBD2 identical over 7 bases. Germline V gene sequence: CDR1 SGHTA, CDR2 FQGTGA. Unmatched junction bases numbered 3, after V lost 5 bases and J lost 4 bases. The CDR3 loop spans 13 amino acids. The CDR3 sequence: CASSQGGADTQYF. In DNA form, the CDR3 reads TGTGCCAGCAGCCAGGGAGGGGCAGATACGCAGTATTTT.

This chain links TRBV9 with TRBJ2-7, with 9 nucleotides matching TRBD1. V lost 4 bases and J lost 3; bases outside the gene matches: 8. Germline-derived CDR1 and CDR2 are SGDLS and YYNGEE. This CDR3 is built from 15 residues. The chain's CDR3 is CASSPTGGAFYEQYF. Here the CDR3 DNA reads TGTGCCAGCAGCCCTACAGGGGGCGCTTTCTACGAGCAGTACTTC.

This chain connects TRBV4-3 to TRBJ2-3; TRBD2 matches 8 bases. The CDR3 runs to 16 residues. The V segment lost 4 bases and the J segment 5 bases; nucleotides outside the gene matches: 11. Per the germline V gene, CDR1 is LGHNA and CDR2 is YSLEER. Here the CDR3 reads CASSLSSGLVRDTQYF. Written as DNA, the CDR3 is TGCGCCAGCAGCCTTTCCTCGGGACTAGTCAGAGATACGCAGTATTTT.

The chain joins TRBV5-1 to TRBJ2-1; D may be TRBD1 (6 bases). The CDR3 length is 15 residues. Germline lookup yields CDR1 SGHRS and CDR2 YFSETQ. Between the trimmed V and J ends, which lost 2 bases and 6 bases, there was a span of 15 bases. CDR3 DNA: TGCGCCAGCAGCTTCCAGGGGAGTTTGCGCAATGAGCAGTTCTTC. Translated, it gives CASSFQGSLRNEQFF.

V is TRBV27 and J is TRBJ2-7; possibly TRBD1 for D (5 bases). Looked up from germline, CDR1 is MNHEY and CDR2 is SMNVEV (reference sequence). Trimming left V 2 bases short and J 0 bases short, with 8 bases between. There are 14 residues in the CDR3. The CDR3 protein is CASSLPGSSYEQYF. CDR3 in DNA: TGTGCCAGCAGTTTACCAGGGTCCTCCTACGAGCAGTACTTC.

This clone was found once. The chain has TRBV6-5 and TRBJ2-3, with TRBD1 as a possible D gene (6 bases). Germline lookup yields CDR1 MNHEY and CDR2 SVGAGI. CDR3 length equals 15 residues. Trimming shortened V by 2 bases and J by 3 bases, and 12 bases separated the two germline ends. The DNA of the CDR3 is TGTGCCAGCAGTTACCGCCTCGGACAGACAGATACGCAGTATTTT. Encoded protein: CASSYRLGQTDTQYF.

About this clone itself: One end of the junction is discordant with germline, which a read error may explain. The CDR3 DNA follows: TGTGCCAGCAGCCTAGCGGGGACTGGAGAGACCCAGTACTTC. Translated, it gives CASSLAGTGETQYF. The gene calls are TRBV11-1 and TRBJ2-5; 9 bases align to TRBD2. There are 14 residues in the CDR3. Germline V gives CDR1 SGHAT, CDR2 FQDESV (reference sequence).

The chain couples TRBV30 to TRBJ2-5; D is ambiguous. The end of the DNA fits TRBJ2-7 better, so the J call may be wrong. This CDR3 is built from 14 residues. Germline CDR1 and CDR2: GTSNPN and SVGIG (reference sequence). The CDR3 spells CAWSPSTGSYEQYF. In DNA, the CDR3 is TGTGCCTGGAGCCCATCGACGGGCTCCTACGAGCAGTACTTC.

The chain joins TRBV29-1 to TRBJ2-3; TRBD1 matches 12 bases. The length of the CDR3 is 14 residues. Germline trimming cut 8 bases from V and 5 bases from J; bases unmatched to any gene: 8. Per the germline V gene, CDR1 is SQVTM and CDR2 is ANQGSEA. As DNA, the CDR3 is TGCAGCCCCTGGGGACAGGGGGCATTAGATACGCAGTATTTT. This gives the protein CSPWGQGALDTQYF.

V gene TRBV9 combines with J gene TRBJ2-3; 9 bases line up with TRBD1. Germline-derived CDR1 and CDR2 are SGDLS and YYNGEE. V gave up 4 bases and J gave up 1 base; unmatched junction bases: 4. The length of the CDR3 is 15 residues. The CDR3 here is CASSSWTGGTDTQYF. In DNA, the CDR3 is TGTGCCAGCAGCTCCTGGACAGGGGGCACAGATACGCAGTATTTT.

V gene TRBV13 combines with J gene TRBJ1-4; a weak D match, TRBD1 (5 bases). The CDR3 covers 14 residues. From germline, CDR1 is PRHDT and CDR2 FYEKMQ (reference sequence). Trimming removed 3 bases from V and 4 bases from J, with 9 bases in between. The DNA of the CDR3 is TGTGCCAGCAGCTTGGGGCTTTTTAATGAAAAACTGTTTTTT. It yields the protein CASSLGLFNEKLFF.

The chain carries TRBV2 and TRBJ2-1; the match to TRBD2 covers 11 bases. Looked up from germline, CDR1 is SNHLY and CDR2 is FYNNEI. With 6 bases clipped from V and 6 bases from J, the junction kept 7 bases outside the gene matches. This CDR3 has 15 amino acids. CDR3 protein: CASRRTSGHCNEQFF. DNA of the CDR3: TGTGCCAGCAGGAGGACTAGCGGGCATTGCAATGAGCAGTTCTTC.

The V and J genes are TRBV27 and TRBJ1-1; D not certain. V was shortened by 0 bases and J by 1 base, with 6 bases between the two germline ends. Germline CDR1 and CDR2: MNHEY and SMNVEV (reference sequence). This CDR3 is built from 14 residues. The CDR3 DNA reads as TGTGCCAGCAGTTTATCGGCGGCGAACACTGAAGCTTTCTTT. Its translation is CASSLSAANTEAFF.

The chain is built from TRBV5-8 and TRBJ1-5, with D unclear. This CDR3 comprises 14 residues. Trimming pared 3 bases from V and 5 bases from J, leaving 12 bases between. Germline-derived CDR1 and CDR2 are SGHTS and YDEGEE. DNA for the CDR3: TGTGCCAGCAGCTCCTGGACTCAAGATCAGCCCCAGCATTTT. This gives the protein CASSSWTQDQPQHF.

The chain combines TRBV4-3 with TRBJ2-7; perhaps TRBD2 as D (6 bases). The germline gives CDR1 LGHNA, CDR2 YSLEER. The CDR3 is 15 amino acids. Trimming left V 1 base short and J 3 bases short, with 13 bases between. As DNA, the CDR3 is TGCGCCAGCAGCCAAGGACTAGTTGGGAACTACGAGCAGTACTTC. It yields the protein CASSQGLVGNYEQYF.

The chain recombines TRBV5-4 with TRBJ1-1; D is ambiguous. Germline CDR1 and CDR2: SGHNT and YYREEE (reference sequence). Trimming stripped 1 base from V and 5 bases from J, with 24 bases between. This CDR3 region has 18 residues. DNA of the CDR3: TGTGCCAGCAGCTTGTCTGAGGGCGGTTGGGAGGTCGGAACTGAAGCTTTCTTT. Translated, it gives CASSLSEGGWEVGTEAFF.

This chain links TRBV7-9 with TRBJ1-1, with 8 bases that match TRBD1. Germline V gene lookup returns CDR1 SEHNR and CDR2 FQNEAQ (reference sequence). With V trimmed by 5 bases and J by 3 bases, 11 bases remained unmatched. The CDR3 is 16 amino acids. CDR3 residues: CASSPGAGGLDTEAFF. CDR3 DNA: TGTGCCAGCAGCCCCGGGGCAGGGGGCCTCGACACTGAAGCTTTCTTT.